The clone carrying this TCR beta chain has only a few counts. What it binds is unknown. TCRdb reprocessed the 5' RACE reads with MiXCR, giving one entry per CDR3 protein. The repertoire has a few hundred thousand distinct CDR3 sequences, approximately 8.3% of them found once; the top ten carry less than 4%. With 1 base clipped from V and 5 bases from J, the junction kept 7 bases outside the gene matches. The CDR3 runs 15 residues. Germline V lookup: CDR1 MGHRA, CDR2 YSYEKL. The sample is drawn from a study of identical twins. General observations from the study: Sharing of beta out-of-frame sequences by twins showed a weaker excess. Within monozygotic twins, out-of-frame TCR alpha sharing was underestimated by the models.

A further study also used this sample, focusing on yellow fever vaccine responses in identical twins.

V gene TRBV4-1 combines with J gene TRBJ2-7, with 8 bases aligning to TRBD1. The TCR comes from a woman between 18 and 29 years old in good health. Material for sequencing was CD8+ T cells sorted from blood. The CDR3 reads CASSQGSGQGHEQYF. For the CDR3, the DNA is TGCGCCAGCAGCCAAGGGTCCGGACAGGGCCACGAGCAGTACTTC.